This TCR beta chain was recovered during a study of T cells in Graves' hyperthyroidism and ophthalmopathy (dated 2019 in TCRdb). The study in broad terms: Peripheral blood samples were taken at initial diagnosis, before any treatment was given. A discovery cohort of roughly 100 patients, 43 with Graves' ophthalmopathy and 57 with stable Graves' hyperthyroidism, was used to find distinguishing TCR V-J signatures. Prospective prediction of ophthalmopathy was tested in an independent validation cohort consisting of fewer than 20 hyperthyroidism patients and some 15 patients who later progressed to ophthalmopathy. The 100 discovery patients were divided at random into training and test sets in a 7:3 ratio. The study also compared thyroid tissue and blood T-cell repertoires from 5 to 7 Graves' hyperthyroidism patients. Following sampling, methimazole starting at 30 mg daily was given to hyperthyroidism patients, and high-dose intravenous methylprednisolone was given to ophthalmopathy patients. TCR Vbeta CDR3 sequencing of approximately 140 peripheral blood samples (approximately 44 ophthalmopathy, around 80 hyperthyroidism and approximately 17 progressor patients) is reported in the paper.

In the ophthalmopathy patients, disease was moderately to severely active, with a Clinical Activity Score of 3 or more, a NOSPECS grade of 4 or more, and a duration of less than 3 months. Exclusion was applied to patients with uncontrolled infections, other autoimmune diseases, pregnancy or lactation. Clinical symptoms, serum thyroxine and TRAb, thyroid ultrasound, and orbital computed tomography formed the basis for the diagnoses. PBMCs were separated from 10 ml of fresh peripheral blood using Ficoll-Paque density gradient centrifugation. Total RNA was extracted using Trizol reagent, and RNA quality was assessed on an Agilent 2100 Bioanalyzer. Comment on this clonotype: No antigen is known for it. One base away there is no much larger clone; base qualities are not given.

General conclusions and limits of the study: Blood samples also contained most of the expanded thyroid clonotypes (frequency above 0.001), which suggests that blood repertoires may reflect thyroid immune responses. A model built on a 13 V-J signature distinguished ophthalmopathy from stable hyperthyroidism, reaching about 89% sensitivity and about 81% specificity in cross-validation and 80%/75% in testing. In validation, the model predicted progression to ophthalmopathy with approximately 70% sensitivity and less than 75% specificity, a median of about 6 months before onset. Sample size was not statistically predetermined, and blinding of investigators to group allocation was not performed.

Counted from cysteine to phenylalanine, this CDR3 has 13 amino acids. Only the CDR3 region is kept as DNA, spanning 39 bases read in frame from base 1. CDR1 SGHRS and CDR2 YFSETQ were looked up in the germline V gene. V lost 7 bases and J lost 5 bases; the stretch between them is 15 bases long. TCR beta CDR3 regions were amplified from RNA transcripts. For the first round of RT-PCR on the TCR CDR3, the HTBI primer set was used together with the Qiagen OneStep RT-PCR kit. The libraries were constructed in a second round of multiplex PCR and then size-selected and purified. The libraries were sequenced on an Illumina HiSeq2000 using paired-end 100 bp reads. Per the source publication's procedure: SOAPnuke was used to process the raw data, removing reads that contained adapters or uncalled bases, had a mean Phred below 15, or lacked an exact match to the constant primer or identifier. High-quality paired reads were merged with COPE v1.2.5, and unique nucleotide sequences were defined as clonotypes. Clonotypes were aligned to IMGT TRBV, TRBD and TRBJ reference segments using MiTCR v1.1. Analysis was restricted to V-J combinations with a frequency above 0.0001, which covered over 98% of repertoires. The TCS score was defined as F50 (clonal expansion) divided by E x V (chaos), with BLOSUM62-based TCRdist calculated between CDR3 peptides within each V-J. Welch's t-statistics and random forest reduced some 510 V-J features to 13, which were used in a naive Bayes classifier (R e1071). TCRdb ran its own pipeline on the public reads, namely fastp trimming at Q25 and MiXCR clone calling, and kept in-frame beta chains. For every CDR3 protein sequence, its rows merge into one entry that carries the most common genes and DNA. The V and J calls and clone size come from TCRdb's table, not from the authors' own analysis. For this sample there are some 580,000 distinct CDR3 sequences; about 16% appear just once. The ten largest clones represent less than 3.5% of the sample.

The sequenced sample was blood. Recombination joined TRBV5-1 with TRBJ1-2; the D gene assignment is ambiguous. The source of this sequence is a woman in her 40s with Graves' ophthalmopathy. The nucleotides are TGCGCCAGCCGAAACTGGGAGGGATATGGCTACACCTTC. Its protein reads: CASRNWEGYGYTF.